The 21 T cell receptor beta chains given below trace back to one sample, sequenced in a study of cytomegalovirus exposure and HLA in healthy donors. Primers included in the PCR were 60 Vbeta and 13 Jbeta primers. Sequencing was performed with immunoSEQ multiplex PCR; in TCRdb, only in-frame clones are kept and a portion is missing. The sample holds around 150,000 clones, about four fifths seen once. Sequencing used PBMCs. The source of these receptors is a man aged 50 or older in good health and CMV-seropositive.

The sample holds one count of this clone. This sequence joins TRBV5-1 and TRBJ2-7; D is undetermined. The V end lost 4 bases, the J end lost 5 bases, and 7 bases lay between the germline ends. The germline V gene encodes CDR1 SGHRS and CDR2 YFSETQ. The CDR3 extends over 11 amino acids. DNA for the CDR3: TGCGCCAGCAGCCTAAAAGACGAGCAGTACTTC. As protein: CASSLKDEQYF.

This clone was observed once. V and J are TRBV7-8 and TRBJ1-2; 8 bases line up with TRBD1. Germline CDR1 and CDR2: SGHVS and FQNEAQ. This CDR3 comprises 16 residues. V was pared by 4 bases and J by 2 bases, with 9 bases of the junction left unmatched. The CDR3 region has the DNA TGTGCCAGCAGCTCCACTGGTACAGGGGGGAACTATGGCTACACCTTC. This translates into CASSSTGTGGNYGYTF.

The chain joins TRBV7-2 to TRBJ2-7; D is ambiguous. V gave up 0 bases and J gave up 1 base, with 7 bases separating them. This CDR3 comprises 14 residues. Germline lookup yields CDR1 SGHTA and CDR2 FQGNSA. CDR3 nucleotides: TGTGCCAGCAGCTTAGCTCGAGCGTCCTACGAGCAGTACTTC. This codes for CASSLARASYEQYF.

The chain joins TRBV19 to TRBJ2-3; D gene unclear. CDR1 is LNHDA and CDR2 is SQIVND in the germline V gene (reference sequence). V shed 8 bases and J shed 4 bases, with 13 bases lying between them. The CDR3 is made up of 13 amino acids. This chain's CDR3 is CASAPSRADTQYF. CDR3 DNA: TGTGCCAGTGCTCCGTCACGCGCAGATACGCAGTATTTT.

The chain employs TRBV19 and TRBJ2-2; 7 nucleotides align to TRBD1. Germline loops: CDR1 LNHDA, CDR2 SQIVND (reference sequence). This CDR3 is built from 14 residues. The V and J ends lost 4 bases and 3 bases, in that order; junction bases with no gene match: 2. The CDR3 DNA reads TGTGCCAGTAGTAGACAGGGCGACACCGGGGAGCTGTTTTTT. Encoded protein: CASSRQGDTGELFF.

This chain joins TRBV28 and TRBJ2-7; 9 bases match TRBD2. CDR3 size: 16 residues. CDR1 and CDR2 from the germline V gene are MDHEN and SYDVKM. The V gene end was trimmed by 5 bases and the J gene end by 5 bases; junction bases not matched to a gene: 13. CDR3 sequence reads: CASSEPLLAGRNEQYF. CDR3 sequence (DNA): TGTGCCAGCAGTGAACCTTTACTAGCGGGTCGGAACGAGCAGTACTTC.

This clone was seen a few times. The J gene is TRBJ2-7, the V gene TRBV5-1; TRBD1 matches 8 bases. Per the germline V gene, CDR1 is SGHRS and CDR2 is YFSETQ. After removal of 5 bases from V and 2 bases from J, the junction contained 9 bases not matched to a gene. The CDR3 sequence is 15 residues long. DNA for the CDR3: TGCGCCAGCAGAGGGGTCCGGGACAGGACCTACGAGCAGTACTTC. Amino acids: CASRGVRDRTYEQYF.

The V gene is TRBV19, the J gene TRBJ2-5; TRBD2 is a possible D gene (6 bases). Germline lookup yields CDR1 LNHDA and CDR2 SQIVND (reference sequence). V lost 6 bases and J lost 1, with 12 bases in between. The CDR3 length is 14 residues. In DNA, the CDR3 is TGTGCCAGTAGCCGCGCGGGGTTCCAAGAGACCCAGTACTTC. It codes for CASSRAGFQETQYF.

The genes are TRBV2 and TRBJ1-1; D possibly corresponds to TRBD1 (5 bases). The CDR3 runs to 14 residues. Germline V gene data show CDR1 as SNHLY and CDR2 as FYNNEI. V gave up 3 bases and J gave up 3 bases, with 11 bases separating them. The CDR3 here is CASSESTGDTEAFF. For the CDR3, the DNA is TGTGCCAGCAGTGAGTCCACGGGGGACACTGAAGCTTTCTTT.

The chain joins TRBV30 to TRBJ2-3; 12 bases map to TRBD2. V dropped 2 bases and J dropped 4; count of bases not matched to a gene: 4. Germline CDR1 and CDR2: GTSNPN and SVGIG (reference sequence). The CDR3 runs 15 residues. CDR3 in amino acids: CAWSKTSGSSDTQYF. Here the CDR3 DNA reads TGTGCCTGGAGTAAGACTAGCGGGAGCTCAGATACGCAGTATTTT. The full variable domain, its missing parts supplied by reference TRBV30 and TRBJ2-3, is SQTIHQWPATLVQPVGSPLSLECTVEGTSNPNLYWYRQAAGRGLQLLFYSVGIGQISSEVPQNLSASRPQDRQFILSSKKLLLSDSGFYLCAWSKTSGSSDTQYFGPGTRLTVL.

V usage is TRBV5-1 and J usage is TRBJ1-2; the match to TRBD1 covers 11 bases. Trimming took 7 bases from V and 5 from J; bases not matched to a gene: 4. Germline lookup yields CDR1 SGHRS and CDR2 YFSETQ. The CDR3 has 13 amino acids. DNA of the CDR3: TGCGCCAGCGGGACAGGGGGTGATTATGGCTACACCTTC. Translating it yields CASGTGGDYGYTF.

J is TRBJ2-3 and V is TRBV21-1; the table's D call TRBD2 went unverified against the DNA. TRBV21-1 is annotated as a pseudogene. The CDR3 is 15 amino acids. Written as DNA, the CDR3 is TGTGCCAGCAGCAAAAGGTCGGGAATAGGAGATACGCAGTATTTT. It is translated as CASSKRSGIGDTQYF.

This chain links TRBV20-1 with TRBJ2-5, with D uncertain. CDR3 size: 11 residues. Germline CDR1 reads DFQATT; CDR2 reads SNEGSKA (reference sequence). The V gene lost 6 bases and the J gene lost 5 bases, with 10 bases spanning the gap. CDR3 loop: CSANNLETQYF. The CDR3 DNA reads TGCAGTGCAAACAACCTGGAGACCCAGTACTTC.

V usage is TRBV7-8 and J usage is TRBJ1-6, with 7 bases lining up with TRBD1. Trimming at V came to 4 bases and at J to 12 bases, leaving 9 bases not matched to a gene. There are 14 residues in the CDR3. In germline, CDR1 is SGHVS, CDR2 FQNEAQ. CDR3 loop: CASSSEDREVPLHF. The CDR3 region has the DNA TGTGCCAGCAGCTCCGAAGACAGGGAGGTACCCCTCCACTTT.

The chain combines TRBV7-9 with TRBJ2-2, with D unclear. The CDR3 has 10 amino acids. Trimming took 11 bases from V and 6 from J, leaving 7 bases between them. Germline assignment: CDR1 SEHNR and CDR2 FQNEAQ (reference sequence). CDR3: CAYSSGELFF. CDR3 DNA sequence: TGTGCCTATAGCTCCGGGGAGCTGTTTTTT.

The CDR3 nucleotides are TGCGCCAGCAGCTATACAGGGAATTCCTACGAGCAGTACTTC. It is translated as CASSYTGNSYEQYF. The chain employs TRBV5-1 and TRBJ2-7; the D gene is possibly TRBD1 (6 bases). This CDR3 has 14 amino acids. The V end was cut by 3 bases, the J end by 1 base, with 11 bases between. Germline CDR1 and CDR2: SGHRS and YFSETQ.

The chain links TRBV18 to TRBJ2-1; 8 bases match TRBD2. Germline V gives CDR1 KGHSH, CDR2 LQKENI. The CDR3 totals 15 residues. V lost 3 bases and J lost 2; bases outside the gene matches: 3. The CDR3 loop is CASSPSGTTYNEQFF. The CDR3 coding sequence is TGTGCCAGCTCACCTAGCGGGACGACCTACAATGAGCAGTTCTTC.

The genes are TRBV5-1 and TRBJ2-1; 10 positions match TRBD1. Unmatched junction bases numbered 6, after V lost 4 bases and J lost 5 bases. Germline CDR1 and CDR2: SGHRS and YFSETQ. CDR3 size: 15 residues. The CDR3 bases are TGCGCCAGCAGCCCAGACAGGGGGCAGGACAATGAGCAGTTCTTC. Translation gives CASSPDRGQDNEQFF.

The chain joins TRBV9 to TRBJ2-3; maybe TRBD1 (5 bases). This CDR3 has 16 amino acids. Germline lookup yields CDR1 SGDLS and CDR2 YYNGEE. Between the trimmed V and J ends, which lost 0 bases and 3 bases, there was a span of 14 bases. This CDR3 reads CASSVDWGITTDTQYF. The CDR3 DNA is TGTGCCAGCAGCGTAGATTGGGGCATAACTACAGATACGCAGTATTTT.

The rearrangement joins TRBV5-1 to TRBJ2-5; 8 nucleotides match TRBD1. The J call is in doubt because the DNA end fits TRBJ2-7 better. This CDR3 has 16 residues. Germline-derived CDR1 and CDR2 are SGHRS and YFSETQ. Here the CDR3 reads CASSLRSGGSAYEQYF. In DNA form, the CDR3 reads TGCGCCAGCAGCTTGCGCTCAGGGGGCAGCGCCTACGAGCAGTACTTC.

Remarks on this clone: The sample carries other DNA sequences with the same CDR3. The chain is built from TRBV27 and TRBJ2-6; D is ambiguous. The V and J ends lost 3 bases and 1 base respectively, with 4 bases between them. The CDR3 covers 14 residues. Germline CDR1 and CDR2: MNHEY and SMNVEV (reference sequence). The CDR3 DNA reads TGTGCCAGCAGTTTTCTTTCTGGGGCCAACGTCCTGACTTTC. Its protein product is CASSFLSGANVLTF.